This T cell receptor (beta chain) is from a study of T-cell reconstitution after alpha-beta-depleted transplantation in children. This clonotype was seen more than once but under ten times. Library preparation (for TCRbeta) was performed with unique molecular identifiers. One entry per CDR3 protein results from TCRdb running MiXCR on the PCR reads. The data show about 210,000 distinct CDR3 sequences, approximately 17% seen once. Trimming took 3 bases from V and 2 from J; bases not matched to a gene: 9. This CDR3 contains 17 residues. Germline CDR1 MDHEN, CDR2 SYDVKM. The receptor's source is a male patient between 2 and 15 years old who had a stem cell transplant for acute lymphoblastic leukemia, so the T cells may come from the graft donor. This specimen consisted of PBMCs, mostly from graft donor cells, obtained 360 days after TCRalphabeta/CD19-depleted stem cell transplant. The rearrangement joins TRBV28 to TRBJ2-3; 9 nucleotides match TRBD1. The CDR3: CASSLISGTGLTDTQYF. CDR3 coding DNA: TGTGCCAGCAGTTTGATTTCCGGGACAGGGCTCACAGATACGCAGTATTTT. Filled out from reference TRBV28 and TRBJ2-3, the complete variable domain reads DVKVTQSSRYLVKRTGEKVFLECVQDMDHENMFWYRQDPGLGLRLIYFSYDVKMKEKGDIPEGYSVSREKKERFSLILESASTNQTSMYLCASSLISGTGLTDTQYFGPGTRLTVL.